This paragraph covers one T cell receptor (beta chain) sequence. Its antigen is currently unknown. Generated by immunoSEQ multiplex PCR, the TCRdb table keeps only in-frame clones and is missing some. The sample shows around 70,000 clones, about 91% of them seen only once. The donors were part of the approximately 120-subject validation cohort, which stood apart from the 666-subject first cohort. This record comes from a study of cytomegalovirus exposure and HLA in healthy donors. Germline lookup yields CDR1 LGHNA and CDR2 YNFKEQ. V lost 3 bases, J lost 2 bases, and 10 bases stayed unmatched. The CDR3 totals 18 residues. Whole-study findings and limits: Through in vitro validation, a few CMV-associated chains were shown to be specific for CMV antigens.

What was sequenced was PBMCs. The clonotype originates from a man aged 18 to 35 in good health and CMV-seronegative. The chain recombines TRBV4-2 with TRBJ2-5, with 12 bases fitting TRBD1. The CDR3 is CASSHRDRGLSGQETQYF. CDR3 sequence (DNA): TGTGCCAGCAGCCACCGGGACAGGGGGCTCTCGGGGCAAGAGACCCAGTACTTC.